This is a list of T cell receptor beta chains from one sample in a study of CD8+ T cells in alopecia areata. Profiling relied on immunoSEQ multiplex PCR, and the TCRdb table lists in-frame clones only, not all of them. Of about 300,000 clones detected, roughly 60% appear once; the ten largest clones hold under 2%. Source: CD4+ T cells sorted from blood, taken at week 24, from a patient treated with tofacitinib. Receptor source: a human donor with alopecia areata. CDR3s include the opening cysteine and the closing phenylalanine or tryptophan. The order of the fields is D gene, J gene, V gene, clone size, CDR3 protein, CDR3 DNA. The D gene is left open where the match is weak. Clone size is shown for a subset of rows, as once, few, many or a class of expanded clone.

D gene: NA; J gene: TRBJ1-2; V gene: TRBV12-5; clone size: NA; CDR3 protein: CASGLGRSIINYGYTF; CDR3 DNA: TGTGCTAGTGGTTTAGGCAGGTCGATTATTAACTATGGCTACACCTTC
D gene: NA; J gene: TRBJ1-2; V gene: TRBV5-4; clone size: NA; CDR3 protein: CASSPTIGNYGYTF; CDR3 DNA: TGTGCCAGCAGCCCGACAATCGGTAACTATGGCTACACCTTC
D gene: NA; J gene: TRBJ1-1; V gene: TRBV10-3; clone size: NA; CDR3 protein: CAISRQAGNTEAFF; CDR3 DNA: TGTGCCATCAGCAGACAGGCCGGAAACACTGAAGCTTTCTTT
D gene: NA; J gene: TRBJ2-6; V gene: TRBV29-1; clone size: few; CDR3 protein: CSVVGSGANVLTF; CDR3 DNA: TGCAGCGTTGTGGGGTCAGGGGCCAACGTCCTGACTTTC
D gene: NA; J gene: TRBJ1-2; V gene: TRBV30; clone size: NA; CDR3 protein: CAWSVQPRVYGYTF; CDR3 DNA: TGTGCCTGGAGTGTACAGCCCAGGGTCTATGGCTACACCTTC
D gene: NA; J gene: TRBJ2-1; V gene: TRBV29-1; clone size: NA; CDR3 protein: CSVQGRILYNEQFF; CDR3 DNA: TGCAGCGTTCAGGGGAGAATCCTCTACAATGAGCAGTTCTTC
D gene: NA; J gene: TRBJ2-5; V gene: TRBV6-1; clone size: few; CDR3 protein: CASTTLGDSETQYF; CDR3 DNA: TGTGCCAGCACCACACTTGGAGATTCGGAGACCCAGTACTTC
D gene: NA; J gene: TRBJ2-7; V gene: TRBV28; clone size: NA; CDR3 protein: CASNTAAYEQYF; CDR3 DNA: TGTGCCAGCAACACAGCCGCCTACGAGCAGTACTTC
D gene: NA; J gene: TRBJ2-4; V gene: TRBV29-1; clone size: NA; CDR3 protein: CSVEEGKNIQYF; CDR3 DNA: TGCAGCGTTGAAGAGGGAAAAAACATTCAGTACTTC
D gene: TRBD1; J gene: TRBJ1-2; V gene: TRBV7-2; clone size: NA; CDR3 protein: CASRDRGPYYGYTF; CDR3 DNA: TGTGCCAGCAGGGACAGGGGGCCTTACTATGGCTACACCTTC
D gene: NA; J gene: TRBJ1-6; V gene: TRBV11-2; clone size: NA; CDR3 protein: CASSYTGQQNSPLHF; CDR3 DNA: TGTGCCAGCAGCTACACGGGACAACAAAATTCACCCCTCCACTTT
D gene: NA; J gene: TRBJ1-4; V gene: TRBV29-1; clone size: NA; CDR3 protein: CSVRDEKLFF; CDR3 DNA: TGCAGCGTTAGGGATGAAAAACTGTTTTTT
D gene: NA; J gene: TRBJ2-6; V gene: TRBV11-2; clone size: NA; CDR3 protein: CASSLWRSGANVLTF; CDR3 DNA: TGTGCCAGCAGCTTATGGCGATCTGGGGCCAACGTCCTGACTTTC
D gene: NA; J gene: TRBJ1-5; V gene: TRBV6-1; clone size: NA; CDR3 protein: CASSAQANQPQHF; CDR3 DNA: TGTGCCAGCAGTGCCCAGGCAAATCAGCCCCAGCATTTT
D gene: TRBD1; J gene: TRBJ1-2; V gene: TRBV7-2; clone size: NA; CDR3 protein: CASSLRGLDCTF; CDR3 DNA: TGTGCCAGCAGCTTAAGGGGGCTTGATTGCACCTTC
D gene: NA; J gene: TRBJ2-2; V gene: TRBV30; clone size: NA; CDR3 protein: CAWSGRRDGELFF; CDR3 DNA: TGTGCCTGGTCCGGACGAAGGGACGGGGAGCTGTTTTTT
D gene: NA; J gene: TRBJ2-5; V gene: TRBV19; clone size: once; CDR3 protein: CASIPSLTGYF; CDR3 DNA: TGTGCCAGTATTCCCTCCTTGACCGGGTACTTC
D gene: NA; J gene: TRBJ2-7; V gene: TRBV27; clone size: NA; CDR3 protein: CASRSQRHSYEQYF; CDR3 DNA: TGTGCCAGCAGGTCCCAACGACACTCCTACGAGCAGTACTTC
D gene: NA; J gene: TRBJ2-3; V gene: TRBV29-1; clone size: NA; CDR3 protein: CSVEDFAGRDRVVDTQYF; CDR3 DNA: TGCAGCGTTGAAGATTTTGCGGGGAGAGACAGGGTGGTAGATACGCAGTATTTT
D gene: NA; J gene: TRBJ1-2; V gene: TRBV4-1; clone size: few; CDR3 protein: CASSQEGLINYGYTF; CDR3 DNA: TGCGCCAGCAGCCAAGAGGGACTGATTAACTATGGCTACACCTTC
D gene: NA; J gene: TRBJ2-2; V gene: TRBV7-2; clone size: NA; CDR3 protein: CASSPRMNTGELFF; CDR3 DNA: TGTGCCAGCAGCCCCCGCATGAACACCGGGGAGCTGTTTTTT
D gene: NA; J gene: TRBJ2-7; V gene: TRBV28; clone size: NA; CDR3 protein: CASSLDGGPSYEQYF; CDR3 DNA: TGTGCCAGCAGTCTCGACGGGGGACCCTCCTACGAGCAGTACTTC